This is a list of T cell receptor beta chains from one sample in a study of blood T cell repertoires in COVID-19. Assay used: immunoSEQ multiplex PCR; TCRdb lists only in-frame clones, some missing. Among fewer than 15,000 clones listed, 85% to 90% were seen once. The specimen sequenced was peripheral blood. The receptors were sampled from a woman aged 65 to 85 in a cohort sampled during active or convalescent COVID-19. Both conserved end residues are part of each CDR3. A D gene is named only where the DNA matches it firmly. Only part of the rows carry a size: once, few, many, or a class if the clone is expanded.

>TRBD1|TRBJ1-6|17|TRBV10-3|NA
CAISPARGGDSGSPLHF
TGTGCCATCAGTCCGGCCCGCGGGGGGGACAGTGGATCACCCCTCCACTTT
>NA|TRBJ1-3|13|TRBV5-1|NA
CASSSVPGNTIYF
TGCGCCAGCAGCAGCGTTCCTGGAAACACCATATATTTT
>NA|TRBJ2-2|17|TRBV11-2|NA
CASSPSGNSANTGELFF
TGTGCCAGCAGCCCATCGGGGAACAGCGCGAACACCGGGGAGCTGTTTTTT
>TRBD2|TRBJ2-1|15|TRBV5-6|NA
CASSSGTTTYNEQFF
TGTGCCAGCAGCTCCGGGACTACCACCTACAATGAGCAGTTCTTC
>NA|TRBJ2-5|11|TRBV7-9|NA
CASFGEETQYF
TGTGCCAGCTTCGGGGAAGAGACCCAGTACTTC
>TRBD1|TRBJ2-5|17|TRBV5-1|NA
CASSFHGRTGVQETQYF
TGCGCCAGCAGCTTTCATGGTAGAACAGGGGTACAAGAGACCCAGTACTTC
>TRBD1|TRBJ2-1|16|TRBV18|NA
CASSQGTGTAQNEQFF
TGTGCCAGCTCACAGGGAACCGGGACAGCCCAAAATGAGCAGTTCTTC
>NA|TRBJ1-4|15|TRBV28|NA
CASSSQGISNEKLFF
TGTGCCAGCAGTTCACAGGGAATTAGCAATGAAAAACTGTTTTTT
>TRBD1|TRBJ2-3|16|TRBV6-1|once
CASSERQGARSDTQYF
TGTGCCAGCAGTGAAAGACAGGGGGCCCGTTCAGATACGCAGTATTTT
>TRBD1|TRBJ1-5|17|TRBV6-2/TRBV6-3|NA
CASSYSVATGGRQPQHF
TGTGCCAGCAGTTACTCAGTGGCGACAGGGGGCCGGCAGCCCCAGCATTTT
>TRBD2|TRBJ2-3|19|TRBV7-2|NA
CASSPTSGGALVSTDTQYF
TGTGCCAGCAGCCCGACTAGCGGGGGGGCACTCGTGTCCACAGATACGCAGTATTTT
>TRBD1|TRBJ1-3|15|TRBV6-6|NA
CASSSRQGARNTIYF
TGTGCCAGCAGTTCGCGACAGGGGGCTAGAAACACCATATATTTT
>NA|TRBJ2-5|12|TRBV20-1|once
CSASLIQETQYF
TGCAGTGCTAGTCTTATTCAAGAGACCCAGTACTTC
>TRBD2|TRBJ2-5|17|TRBV18|NA
CASSPPLAGGRQETQYF
TGTGCCAGCTCACCACCACTAGCGGGGGGCCGCCAAGAGACCCAGTACTTC
>NA|TRBJ1-5|12|TRBV7-9|NA
CASSLVDQPQHF
TGTGCCAGCAGCTTAGTAGATCAGCCCCAGCATTTT
>NA|TRBJ2-7|14|TRBV18|NA
CASSTTTGSAEQYF
TGTGCCAGCTCCACGACAACAGGGTCCGCCGAGCAGTACTTC
>NA|TRBJ1-6|13|TRBV12-3/TRBV12-4|NA
CASSLGGGSPLHF
TGTGCCAGCAGTTTAGGCGGGGGATCACCCCTCCACTTT
>NA|TRBJ2-1|13|TRBV28|NA
CASSLRHNNEQFF
TGTGCCAGCAGTCTGCGACACAACAATGAGCAGTTCTTC
>NA|TRBJ2-4|15|TRBV19|once
CASKRGSGGKNIQYF
TGTGCCAGTAAAAGGGGGTCGGGGGGCAAAAACATTCAGTACTTC
>TRBD1|TRBJ1-1|16|TRBV6-6|NA
CASSPKGQNMNTEAFF
TGTGCCAGCAGTCCAAAGGGACAGAACATGAACACTGAAGCTTTCTTT
>NA|TRBJ1-2|8|TRBV19|few
CASGGYTF
TGTGCCAGCGGGGGCTACACCTTC
>NA|TRBJ1-5|14|TRBV2|NA
CASKLGLSDQPQHF
TGTGCCAGCAAGCTGGGACTATCTGATCAGCCCCAGCATTTT
>TRBD2|TRBJ2-3|18|TRBV7-9|NA
CASSSRTSGGPSTDTQYF
TGTGCCAGCAGCTCCCGGACTAGCGGGGGCCCGAGCACAGATACGCAGTATTTT
>NA|TRBJ2-7|14|TRBV7-9|NA
CASSWRGQRNEQYF
TGTGCCAGCAGCTGGCGCGGTCAGCGGAACGAGCAGTACTTC
>TRBD2|TRBJ2-4|14|TRBV2|NA
CASRDSRGGNIQYF
TGTGCCAGCAGGGATTCGCGGGGGGGAAACATTCAGTACTTC
>TRBD2|TRBJ2-1|19|TRBV19|once
CASSSRLAGAILSYNEQFF
TGTGCCAGTAGTTCGAGACTAGCGGGGGCCATCCTCTCCTACAATGAGCAGTTCTTC
>NA|TRBJ2-5|13|TRBV12-3/TRBV12-4|NA
CASSAGTIETQYF
TGTGCCAGCAGCGCCGGGACAATAGAGACCCAGTACTTC
>NA|TRBJ2-5|12|TRBV19|NA
CASSAGPFTRYF
TGTGCCAGTAGTGCGGGGCCTTTCACGAGGTACTTC
>NA|TRBJ1-4|14|TRBV6-1|NA
CASREGAGNEKLFF
TGTGCCAGCAGGGAAGGGGCAGGGAATGAAAAACTGTTTTTT
>NA|TRBJ1-6|13|TRBV20-1|NA
CSASQLLATPLHF
TGCAGTGCTAGTCAGCTGCTAGCTACACCCCTCCACTTT
>NA|TRBJ1-6|15|TRBV30|NA
CAWSGQRGGNSPLHF
TGTGCCTGGAGTGGTCAGAGGGGGGGCAATTCACCCCTCCACTTT
>NA|TRBJ1-4|15|TRBV28|NA
CASSLYGLRMKKLFF
TGTGCCAGCAGTTTATATGGGCTTAGGATGAAAAAACTGTTTTTT
>TRBD2|TRBJ2-3|16|TRBV5-1|NA
CASSRTSGASTDTQYF
TGCGCCAGCAGCCGCACTAGCGGTGCTAGCACAGATACGCAGTATTTT
>TRBD2|TRBJ2-3|15|TRBV6-2/TRBV6-3|medium-sized
CASSYRAGGPDTQYF
TGTGCCAGCAGTTACAGGGCGGGGGGACCAGATACGCAGTATTTT
>NA|TRBJ2-3|14|TRBV19|NA
CASSIWHGTDTQYF
TGTGCCAGTAGTATTTGGCACGGCACAGATACGCAGTATTTT
>NA|TRBJ1-2|12|TRBV25-1|NA
CASSEGLAGYTF
TGTGCCAGCAGTGAGGGCCTGGCGGGCTACACCTTC
>NA|TRBJ2-6|16|TRBV5-1|NA
CASSLMGPSGANVLTF
TGCGCCAGCAGCTTGATGGGGCCCTCTGGGGCCAACGTCCTGACTTTC
>TRBD1|TRBJ1-3|15|TRBV28|NA
CASMGGGQAGNTIYF
TGTGCCAGCATGGGGGGGGGACAGGCTGGAAACACCATATATTTT
>NA|TRBJ2-1|12|TRBV28|NA
CATGTFRDEQFF
TGTGCCACCGGGACTTTTCGCGATGAGCAGTTCTTC
>TRBD2|TRBJ2-1|14|TRBV30|NA
CAYETSGVNNEQFF
TGTGCCTATGAGACTAGCGGAGTCAACAATGAGCAGTTCTTC
>NA|TRBJ2-2|13|TRBV19|NA
CASSVQGAGELFF
TGTGCCAGTAGTGTACAGGGAGCCGGGGAGCTGTTTTTT
>NA|TRBJ2-2|12|TRBV18|NA
CASSQRTGELFF
TGTGCCAGCTCACAGAGGACCGGGGAGCTGTTTTTT
>TRBD1|TRBJ1-2|14|TRBV2|NA
CASGGTGGLYGYTF
TGTGCCAGCGGAGGGACAGGGGGATTGTATGGCTACACCTTC
>NA|TRBJ2-7|12|TRBV20-1|NA
CSASRREYEQYF
TGCAGTGCTAGTAGGAGGGAGTACGAGCAGTACTTC
>NA|TRBJ1-1|13|TRBV18|NA
CASSNGENTEAFF
TGTGCCAGCTCGAACGGAGAGAACACTGAAGCTTTCTTT
>TRBD2|TRBJ2-7|16|TRBV4-1|NA
CASSQVGLAGGREQYF
TGCGCCAGCAGCCAAGTTGGGTTGGCGGGGGGGCGTGAGCAGTACTTC
>NA|TRBJ1-2|16|TRBV29-1|NA
CSVERISGAGFGGYTF
TGCAGCGTTGAAAGGATCAGCGGGGCGGGCTTCGGGGGCTACACCTTC
>NA|TRBJ1-1|15|TRBV7-9|NA
CASSLASRVNTEAFF
TGTGCCAGCAGCTTAGCCTCCCGGGTGAACACTGAAGCTTTCTTT
>TRBD1|TRBJ1-2|14|TRBV15|NA
CATSRGTGVSGYTF
TGTGCCACCAGCAGGGGGACAGGGGTTTCGGGCTACACCTTC
>TRBD1|TRBJ1-4|13|TRBV28|NA
CASGDSLDEKLFF
TGTGCCAGCGGGGACAGCTTAGATGAAAAACTGTTTTTT
>TRBD2|TRBJ2-3|18|TRBV4-3|NA
CASSQVETSGGALDTQYF
TGCGCCAGCAGCCAAGTTGAGACTAGCGGGGGGGCCTTAGATACGCAGTATTTT